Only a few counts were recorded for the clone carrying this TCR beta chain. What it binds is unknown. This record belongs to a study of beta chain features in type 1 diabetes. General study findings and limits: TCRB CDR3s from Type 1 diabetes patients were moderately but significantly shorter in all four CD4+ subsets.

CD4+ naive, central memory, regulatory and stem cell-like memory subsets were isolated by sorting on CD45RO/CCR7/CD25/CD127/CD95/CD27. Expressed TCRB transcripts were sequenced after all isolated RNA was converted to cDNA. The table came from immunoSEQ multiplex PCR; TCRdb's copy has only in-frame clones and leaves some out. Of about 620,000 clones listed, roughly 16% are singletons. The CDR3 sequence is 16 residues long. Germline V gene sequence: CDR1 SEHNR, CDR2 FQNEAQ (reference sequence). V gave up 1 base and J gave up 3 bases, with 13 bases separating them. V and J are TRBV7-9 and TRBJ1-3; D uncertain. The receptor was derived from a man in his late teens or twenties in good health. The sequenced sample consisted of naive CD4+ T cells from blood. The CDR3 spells CASSLDGRSVGNTIYF. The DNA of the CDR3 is TGTGCCAGCAGCTTAGACGGAAGATCTGTTGGAAACACCATATATTTT.